These 27 T cell receptor beta chains share one sample of origin, sequenced in a study of blood T cell repertoires in COVID-19 (dated by TCRdb to 2018 to 2020). Library preparation used the immunoSEQ multiplex PCR assay. Here the immuneACCESS table is served through TCRdb, limited to in-frame sequences with V and J called. Missing clones are a known gap in these copies; in checked studies unresolved V genes cover under half, and the rest lacks a known reason. The sample yields 150,000 to 200,000 clones; around 85% were counted once. Jointly, the top ten make up roughly 1.2% of the sample. Sequencing was done on a sample of peripheral blood. The receptors derive from a man in his sixties who had recovered from COVID-19.

The CDR3 loop is CASSVLPGPEETQYF. The CDR3 DNA is TGTGCCAGCAGCGTTCTGCCTGGGCCAGAAGAGACCCAGTACTTC. The rearrangement links TRBV9 to TRBJ2-5, with D hard to call. The CDR3 covers 15 residues. V was clipped by 2 bases and J by 3 bases, with 14 bases between them. Germline values: CDR1 SGDLS, CDR2 YYNGEE.

This sequence joins TRBV30 and TRBJ2-3; 8 nucleotides agree with TRBD2. This CDR3 contains 15 residues. Germline V lookup: CDR1 GTSNPN, CDR2 SVGIG (reference sequence). The J segment lost 3 bases and the V segment lost 7 bases, leaving 12 bases of the junction unmatched. The CDR3 DNA reads as TGTGCCTCGAACACCCCCAAGCGGGGGACAGATACGCAGTATTTT. Residues: CASNTPKRGTDTQYF.

The chain combines TRBV30 with TRBJ1-6; TRBD1 agrees at 8 bases. The CDR3 covers 13 residues. The germline gives CDR1 GTSNPN, CDR2 SVGIG (reference sequence). V lost 4 bases, J lost 7 bases, and 3 bases stayed unmatched. This chain's CDR3 is CAWTRGLNSPLHF. The CDR3 bases are TGTGCCTGGACCAGGGGGCTAAATTCACCCCTCCACTTT.

This chain joins TRBV3-1 (or the pseudogene TRBV3-2) and TRBJ2-7; D is unresolved. The CDR3 runs to 13 residues. Germline V lookup: CDR1 LGHDT, CDR2 YNNKEL (reference sequence). Trimming removed 2 bases from V and 6 bases from J, with 11 bases in between. CDR3 sequence: CASSQSQRSEQYF. The CDR3 coding sequence is TGTGCCAGCAGCCAAAGCCAACGGAGCGAGCAGTACTTC.

The chain joins TRBV11-3 to TRBJ2-7; 7 bases map to TRBD2. CDR3 length: 17 residues. V trimming: 5 bases; J trimming: 0 bases; junction bases outside the gene matches: 13. From germline, CDR1 is SGHNT and CDR2 YENEEA. The CDR3: CASSLPGRGSSSYEQYF. The CDR3 nucleotides read TGTGCCAGCAGCCTGCCGGGGAGGGGTTCCAGCTCCTACGAGCAGTACTTC.

This chain uses TRBV7-2 with TRBJ2-3; 8 positions match TRBD2. V lost 4 bases to trimming and J lost 4 bases; unmatched junction nucleotides: 4. The germline CDR1 and CDR2 sequences are SGHTA and FQGNSA. The length of the CDR3 is 14 residues. CDR3 sequence reads: CASSSRGGPDTQYF. DNA for the CDR3: TGTGCCAGCAGCTCCCGGGGGGGCCCAGATACGCAGTATTTT.

The chain is built from TRBV11-3 and TRBJ1-3; 7 nucleotides match TRBD1. This CDR3 has 14 amino acids. With 2 bases clipped from V and 4 bases from J, the junction kept 2 bases outside the gene matches. In germline, CDR1 is SGHNT, CDR2 YENEEA. The CDR3, as DNA: TGTGCCAGCAGCTTACAGGGGGAAGGAAACACCATATATTTT. The encoded protein is CASSLQGEGNTIYF. Full variable domain (outside the CDR3, taken from reference TRBV11-3 and TRBJ1-3): EAGVVQSPRYKIIEKKQPVAFWCNPISGHNTLYWYLQNLGQGPELLIRYENEEAVDDSQLPKDRFSAERLKGVDSTLKIQPAELGDSAVYLCASSLQGEGNTIYFGEGSWLTVV.

The V call is TRBV5-6, the J call TRBJ2-7; possibly TRBD1 for D (6 bases). This CDR3 is built from 13 residues. Trimming took 5 bases from V and 5 from J, leaving 14 bases between them. Germline loops: CDR1 SGHDT, CDR2 YYEEEE. CDR3 coding DNA: TGTGCCAGCAGTTCAATCTACAGGGACGAGCAGTACTTC. It specifies CASSSIYRDEQYF.

The rearrangement joins TRBV5-8 to TRBJ2-3, with TRBD1 as a possible D gene (5 bases). The CDR3 is 16 amino acids. Germline CDR1 reads SGHTS; CDR2 reads YDEGEE. V gave up 0 bases and J gave up 1 base, with 12 bases separating them. The CDR3, as DNA: TGTGCCAGCAGCTTGGAGGGGTACTATGGCACAGATACGCAGTATTTT. It yields the protein CASSLEGYYGTDTQYF. The whole variable domain, remainder taken from reference TRBV5-8 and TRBJ2-3, is EAGVTQSPTHLIKTRGQQATLRCSPISGHTSVYWYQQALGLGLQFLLWYDEGEERNRGNFPPRFSGRQFPNYSSELNVNALELEDSALYLCASSLEGYYGTDTQYFGPGTRLTVL.

The V and J genes are TRBV11-2 and TRBJ2-1, with D maybe TRBD2 (5 bases). The CDR3 totals 15 residues. V lost 5 bases and J 0 bases, leaving 11 bases between the germline ends. Germline values: CDR1 SGHAT, CDR2 FQNNGV. This CDR3 is CASSHRSVSYNEQFF. DNA of the CDR3: TGTGCCAGCAGCCACCGTAGCGTCTCCTACAATGAGCAGTTCTTC.

Only one count was recorded for this clone. The J gene is TRBJ2-7, the V gene TRBV6-1, with D possibly being TRBD1 (6 bases). Trimming pared 3 bases from V and 2 bases from J, leaving 20 bases between. The CDR3 totals 17 residues. CDR1 is MNHNS, CDR2 SASEGT, per germline. DNA for the CDR3: TGTGCCAGCAGTGAGAGCTCTTTGGCAGGGACAACCTACGAGCAGTACTTC. This gives the protein CASSESSLAGTTYEQYF.

At least ten counts were recorded for this clone. This chain connects TRBV28 to TRBJ1-6; D not certain. This CDR3 comprises 12 residues. The V and J ends lost 6 bases and 12 bases respectively, with 12 bases between them. CDR1 is MDHEN and CDR2 is SYDVKM in the germline V gene. The CDR3 DNA reads as TGTGCCAGCAGCCCCCCCCGGGGACCCCTCCACTTT. Its protein product is CASSPPRGPLHF.

CDR3 loop: CATSRGIGTPRPGANVLTF. CDR3 bases: TGTGCCACCAGCAGAGGTATCGGGACACCGCGTCCTGGGGCCAACGTCCTGACTTTC. This rearrangement joins TRBV15 to TRBJ2-6, with D tentatively TRBD1 (6 bases). There are 19 residues in the CDR3. Trimming left V 1 base short and J 2 bases short, with 18 bases between. Per the germline V gene, CDR1 is LNHNV and CDR2 is YYDKDF (reference sequence). Complete variable domain (other parts from reference TRBV15 and TRBJ2-6): DAMVIQNPRYQVTQFGKPVTLSCSQTLNHNVMYWYQQKSSQAPKLLFHYYDKDFNNEADTPDNFQSRRPNTSFCFLDIRSPGLGDTAMYLCATSRGIGTPRPGANVLTFGAGSRLTVL.

The J gene is TRBJ2-5, the V gene TRBV9; 8 nucleotides align to TRBD1. The germline gives CDR1 SGDLS, CDR2 YYNGEE. The CDR3 loop spans 16 amino acids. After removal of 4 bases from V and 4 bases from J, the junction contained 12 bases not matched to a gene. CDR3 sequence reads: CASSLRTGTDRETQYF. The CDR3 coding sequence is TGTGCCAGCAGCCTTCGGACAGGGACTGACCGAGAGACCCAGTACTTC.

The chain combines TRBV11-3 with TRBJ2-5; TRBD2 aligns across 16 bases. V was clipped by 3 bases and J by 3 bases; unmatched bases: 4. There are 17 residues in the CDR3. CDR1 SGHNT and CDR2 YENEEA come from the germline V gene. As DNA, the CDR3 is TGTGCCAGCAGCTTCGGGACTAGCGGGGGGGCGGAAGAGACCCAGTACTTC. This encodes CASSFGTSGGAEETQYF.

The V gene is TRBV5-8, the J gene TRBJ2-3; possibly TRBD2 for D (7 bases). Germline loops: CDR1 SGHTS, CDR2 YDEGEE. The CDR3 covers 15 residues. V gave up 4 bases and J gave up 2 bases, with 14 bases separating them. The CDR3 bases are TGTGCCAGCAGCCGAGGGAGGGGGGCCACAGATACGCAGTATTTT. Its protein product is CASSRGRGATDTQYF.

This chain connects TRBV12-3 or TRBV12-4 to TRBJ1-2, with D possibly being TRBD1 (6 bases). Trimming took off 3 bases at V and 4 bases at J, with 9 bases between the two ends. The length of the CDR3 is 13 residues. The CDR3 loop is CASSFGTLYGYTF. In nucleotides, the CDR3 is TGTGCCAGCAGTTTCGGGACACTCTATGGCTACACCTTC.

The chain is built from TRBV6-5 and TRBJ2-7; maybe TRBD2 (5 bases). There are 13 residues in the CDR3. CDR1 is MNHEY and CDR2 is SVGAGI in the germline V gene. Between the trimmed V and J ends, which lost 6 bases and 3 bases, there was a span of 12 bases. CDR3 bases: TGTGCCAGCAGGTCAGAGGGCCGCTACGAGCAGTACTTC. Its protein is CASRSEGRYEQYF.

The chain recombines TRBV5-1 with TRBJ1-1; 10 positions agree with TRBD1. This CDR3 has 14 amino acids. Germline-derived CDR1 and CDR2 are SGHRS and YFSETQ. Germline trimming cut 4 bases from V and 3 bases from J; bases unmatched to any gene: 3. For the CDR3, the DNA is TGCGCCAGCAGCCCCGGGACAGGGGACACTGAAGCTTTCTTT. It is translated as CASSPGTGDTEAFF.

The chain is built from TRBV2 and TRBJ1-4, with a tentative D call TRBD1 (5 bases). This CDR3 is built from 14 residues. CDR1 is SNHLY and CDR2 is FYNNEI in the germline V gene. Trimming removed 7 bases from V and 8 bases from J, with 17 bases in between. CDR3 region: CASNGGGGMEKLFF. In DNA, the CDR3 is TGTGCCAGCAATGGCGGGGGAGGTATGGAAAAACTGTTTTTT.

The chain combines TRBV2 with TRBJ1-3; D is perhaps TRBD1 (5 bases). The CDR3 is 15 residues long. Looked up from germline, CDR1 is SNHLY and CDR2 is FYNNEI. The ends were cut back, 6 bases at V and 2 bases at J, with 14 bases in the middle. The DNA of the CDR3 is TGTGCCAGCAGGTTGGACAAAGTGGCTGGAAACACCATATATTTT. Residues: CASRLDKVAGNTIYF.

The chain links TRBV3-1 (or the pseudogene TRBV3-2) to TRBJ2-3; TRBD2 aligns across 12 bases. The CDR3 has 17 amino acids. The germline V gene encodes CDR1 LGHDT and CDR2 YNNKEL (reference sequence). J was trimmed by 2 bases and V by 1 base; bases with no gene match: 4. The chain's CDR3 is CASSQGASGGATDTQYF. Here the CDR3 DNA reads TGTGCCAGCAGCCAAGGGGCTAGCGGGGGGGCCACAGATACGCAGTATTTT.

This chain links TRBV2 with TRBJ2-5; TRBD2 matches 9 bases. The CDR3 runs to 15 residues. J was trimmed by 7 bases and V by 8 bases; bases with no gene match: 14. Looked up from germline, CDR1 is SNHLY and CDR2 is FYNNEI. CDR3 DNA: TGTGCCAGCGGGCGGGAAGTAGCGGGGGCCAGGACCCAGTACTTC. Protein product: CASGREVAGARTQYF.

With regard to this clone: The junction departs from germline at one end; a sequencing error may be responsible. The V and J genes are TRBV19 and TRBJ2-5; 14 positions agree with TRBD2. The CDR3 has 17 residues. Per the germline V gene, CDR1 is LNHDA and CDR2 is SQIVND (reference sequence). The CDR3 nucleotides read TGTGCCAGCGCCGGGACTAGCGGGGGTATCTTCCAAGGGACCCAGTACTTC. It codes for CASAGTSGGIFQGTQYF.

V usage is TRBV5-1 and J usage is TRBJ1-3, with TRBD1 matching over 10 bases. J lost 2 bases, V lost 0 bases, and 2 bases had no gene match. CDR3 length: 16 amino acids. Germline V lookup: CDR1 SGHRS, CDR2 YFSETQ. CDR3 sequence reads: CASSLAGQGAGNTIYF. The CDR3 DNA reads TGCGCCAGCAGCTTGGCAGGACAGGGGGCTGGAAACACCATATATTTT. The complete variable domain, with remaining parts taken from reference TRBV5-1 and TRBJ1-3, reads KAGVTQTPRYLIKTRGQQVTLSCSPISGHRSVSWYQQTPGQGLQFLFEYFSETQRNKGNFPGRFSGRQFSNSRSEMNVSTLELGDSALYLCASSLAGQGAGNTIYFGEGSWLTVV.

The J gene is TRBJ2-5, the V gene TRBV20-1; the D is unclear. V was shortened by 7 bases and J by 1 base, with 7 bases between the two germline ends. Germline V gene lookup returns CDR1 DFQATT and CDR2 SNEGSKA (reference sequence). There are 11 residues in the CDR3. The CDR3: CSGGIQETQYF. The DNA for the CDR3 is TGCAGTGGCGGAATCCAAGAGACCCAGTACTTC.

This chain links TRBV5-1 with TRBJ1-2; TRBD1 might be the D (5 bases). The CDR3 contains 11 residues. In germline, CDR1 is SGHRS, CDR2 YFSETQ. Trimming shortened V by 5 bases and J by 4 bases, and 6 bases separated the two germline ends. The CDR3 is CASSGAYGYTF. The CDR3 DNA is TGCGCCAGCAGTGGGGCCTATGGCTACACCTTC.